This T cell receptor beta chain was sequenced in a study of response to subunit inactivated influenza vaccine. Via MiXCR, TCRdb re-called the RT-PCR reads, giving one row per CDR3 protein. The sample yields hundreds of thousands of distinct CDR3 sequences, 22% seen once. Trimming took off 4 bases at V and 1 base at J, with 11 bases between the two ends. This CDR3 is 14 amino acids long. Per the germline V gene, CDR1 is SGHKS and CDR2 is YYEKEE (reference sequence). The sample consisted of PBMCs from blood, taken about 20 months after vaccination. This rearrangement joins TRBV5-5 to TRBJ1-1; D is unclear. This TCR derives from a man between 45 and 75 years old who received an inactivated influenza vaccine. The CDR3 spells CASSIGRRNTEAFF. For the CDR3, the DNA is TGTGCCAGCAGCATAGGACGGCGGAACACTGAAGCTTTCTTT. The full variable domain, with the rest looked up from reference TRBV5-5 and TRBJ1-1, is DAGVTQSPTHLIKTRGQQVTLRCSPISGHKSVSWYQQVLGQGPQFIFQYYEKEERGRGNFPDRFSARQFPNYSSELNVNALLLGDSALYLCASSIGRRNTEAFFGQGTRLTVV.